This is a list of T cell receptor beta chains from one sample in a study of blood T cells in healthy people across ages. TCRdb reanalysed the 5' RACE reads using MiXCR and keeps one entry per CDR3 protein. The sample holds approximately 580,000 distinct CDR3 sequences, about 24% seen once. These data are also associated with another study on T cells of mothers and their children.

Sequences were obtained from blood. The receptors were sampled from a boy aged 10-17 years in good health. CDR3s include the opening cysteine and the closing phenylalanine or tryptophan. The D gene is left open where the match is weak. Clone sizes are given selectively: once, few, many, or a class where the clone is expanded.

>NA|14|TRBJ2-7|TRBV28|NA
TGTGCCAGCAGTCCGTTTGTTAGGGGTGGCGAGCAGTACTTC
CASSPFVRGGEQYF
>TRBD1|14|TRBJ1-1|TRBV5-1|many
TGCGCCAGCAGCTTGGAGGGGGCCAGGCTTGAAGCTTTCTTT
CASSLEGARLEAFF
>NA|14|TRBJ1-2|TRBV7-6|NA
TGTGCCAGCCAGCCCTTTGCCGGGGACTATGGCTACACCTTC
CASQPFAGDYGYTF
>NA|16|TRBJ2-1|TRBV2|NA
TGTGCCAGCAGTGAAGAGTCCCTGATCTCCTACAATGAGCAGTTCTTC
CASSEESLISYNEQFF
>TRBD2|17|TRBJ2-3|TRBV6-7|NA
TGTGCCAGCAGTTACCCCCAGCGGGGGGTAGGCACAGATACGCAGTATTTT
CASSYPQRGVGTDTQYF
>TRBD1|14|TRBJ1-4|TRBV15|many
TGTGCCACCAGCTTGGACAGGGAGGATGAAAAACTGTTTTTT
CATSLDREDEKLFF
>TRBD1|14|TRBJ2-5|TRBV20-1|NA
TGCAGTGCCCCTCGGACAGGGGGCTTAGAGACCCAGTACTTC
CSAPRTGGLETQYF
>NA|16|TRBJ2-1|TRBV4-2|few
TGTGCCAGCAGCCAAGCAAAGGCTAGCGCCCACAATGAGCAGTTCTTC
CASSQAKASAHNEQFF
>NA|13|TRBJ1-1|TRBV11-1|NA
TGTGCCAGCACCTTCGGACAGAACACTGAAGCTTTCTTT
CASTFGQNTEAFF
>TRBD2|14|TRBJ2-3|TRBV20-1|NA
TGCAGTGCAACTAGACTAGCAGCTAGAGATACGCAGTATTTT
CSATRLAARDTQYF
>TRBD2|15|TRBJ2-3|TRBV2|NA
TGTGCCAGCAGTCCCGGACTAGCGGGGCCAGATACGCAGTATTTT
CASSPGLAGPDTQYF
>NA|15|TRBJ2-1|TRBV29-1|few
TGCAGCGTGAGGGCCTCACGCGACCTGTACAATGAGCAGTTCTTC
CSVRASRDLYNEQFF
>TRBD1|13|TRBJ1-2|TRBV28|NA
TGTGCCACCGGTACAGGGGGCGCATATGGCTACACCTTC
CATGTGGAYGYTF
>NA|15|TRBJ2-3|TRBV29-1|NA
TGCAGCACGGCGAACGGAGCGCACAGCGCAGATACGCAGTATTTT
CSTANGAHSADTQYF
>NA|11|TRBJ1-1|TRBV29-1|many
TGCAGCGTTGAATGGGGTACTGAAGCTTTCTTT
CSVEWGTEAFF
>TRBD1|21|TRBJ2-2|TRBV4-3|NA
TGCGCCAGCAGCCAAGATTTGGTATGGGACAGGGGGCGGATGCTGCCCGGGGAGCTGTTTTTT
CASSQDLVWDRGRMLPGELFF
>TRBD2|18|TRBJ2-3|TRBV10-3|NA
TGTGCCATCAGTGAGCCCACCGGACTAGCGGGCGGGTCAGATACGCAGTATTTT
CAISEPTGLAGGSDTQYF
>NA|15|TRBJ2-1|TRBV23-1|NA
TGCGCCAGCAGTCATCCGCGCCAGGGATACAATGAGCAGTTCTTC
CASSHPRQGYNEQFF
>NA|12|TRBJ1-5|TRBV6-1|few
TGTGCCAGCAGTGAATGGGATGAGGGCCAGCATTTT
CASSEWDEGQHF
>TRBD1|15|TRBJ2-7|TRBV7-2|many
TGTGCCAGCAGCTTGACAGGGGCGGGATGGAACGAGCAGTACTTC
CASSLTGAGWNEQYF
>TRBD2|14|TRBJ2-1|TRBV29-1|once
TGCAGCGTTGAGCTAGCGGGGCTTTTCGATGAGCAGTTCTTC
CSVELAGLFDEQFF
>TRBD1|14|TRBJ1-6|TRBV7-2|few
TGTGCCAGCAGCATATACAGGGGAAATTCACCCCTCCACTTT
CASSIYRGNSPLHF